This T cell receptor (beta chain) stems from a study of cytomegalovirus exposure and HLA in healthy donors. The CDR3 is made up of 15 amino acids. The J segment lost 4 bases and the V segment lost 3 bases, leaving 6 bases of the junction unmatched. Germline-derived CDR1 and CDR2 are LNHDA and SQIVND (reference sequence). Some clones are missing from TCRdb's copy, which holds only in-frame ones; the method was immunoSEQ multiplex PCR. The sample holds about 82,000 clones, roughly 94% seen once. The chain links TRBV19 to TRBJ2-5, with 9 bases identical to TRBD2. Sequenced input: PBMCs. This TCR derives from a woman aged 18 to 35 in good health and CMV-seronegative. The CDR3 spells CASSINWRGGETQYF. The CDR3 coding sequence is TGTGCCAGTAGTATCAACTGGCGGGGGGGAGAGACCCAGTACTTC.